The 29 T cell receptor beta chains below all came from one sample that was sequenced in a study of T-cell reconstitution after alpha-beta-depleted transplantation in children. Unique molecular identifiers were used to barcode this TCRbeta library. TCRdb ran MiXCR on the PCR reads and lists one entry per CDR3 protein. The table records 640,000 or so distinct CDR3 sequences, roughly 17% of them present only once. The source material was PBMCs from the stem cell graft donor, sampled from the stem cell graft. Source of these receptors: a human donor who donated a stem cell graft to a child with acute myeloid leukemia.

The chain is built from TRBV27 and TRBJ2-7; D is possibly TRBD1 or TRBD2 (5 bases each). The V and J ends lost 5 bases and 3 bases respectively, with 14 bases between them. The germline CDR1 and CDR2 sequences are MNHEY and SMNVEV (reference sequence). This CDR3 contains 14 residues. The CDR3 spells CASSTRDPNYEQYF. The DNA for the CDR3 is TGTGCCAGCAGTACCCGGGACCCCAACTACGAGCAGTACTTC.

The V gene is TRBV7-2, the J gene TRBJ2-3; weak D call: TRBD2 (5 bases). Germline values: CDR1 SGHTA, CDR2 FQGNSA. Trimming removed 3 bases at V and 3 bases at J, with 10 bases between. This CDR3 is 14 amino acids long. CDR3 sequence: CASSFSRTTDTQYF. CDR3 nucleotides: TGTGCCAGCAGCTTTAGTAGGACTACAGATACGCAGTATTTT.

V and J are TRBV7-7 and TRBJ2-1, with D perhaps being TRBD1 or TRBD2 (6 bases each). V shed 1 base and J shed 5 bases, with 15 bases lying between them. Germline V CDR1 and CDR2: SSHAT, FNYEAQ (reference sequence). This CDR3 has 16 residues. CDR3 nucleotides: TGTGCCAGCAGCTTAGGGCCCGCAAGGGGGGACAATGAGCAGTTCTTC. Translation: CASSLGPARGDNEQFF.

In its sample, this clonotype was seen many times. This chain joins TRBV6-1 and TRBJ1-2; maybe TRBD1 (5 bases). V lost 8 bases and J 2 bases, leaving 15 bases between the germline ends. The CDR3 consists of 14 residues. Germline V gene sequence: CDR1 MNHNS, CDR2 SASEGT. The CDR3 protein is CASRRERINYGYTF. DNA of the CDR3: TGTGCCAGCCGCAGGGAGAGGATCAACTATGGCTACACCTTC.

The rearrangement uses TRBV30 and TRBJ2-5, with D tentatively TRBD1 (5 bases). Germline loops: CDR1 GTSNPN, CDR2 SVGIG (reference sequence). The CDR3 totals 18 residues. V was shortened by 3 bases and J by 2 bases, with 25 bases between the two germline ends. The CDR3 DNA reads TGTGCCTGGAGACCAGGACACCGATCACCCCTTATACAAGAGACCCAGTACTTC. Protein: CAWRPGHRSPLIQETQYF.

In nucleotides, the CDR3 is TGTGCCACCAGTGATCTAGACGCAGAGACCCAGTACTTC. Its translation is CATSDLDAETQYF. The chain has TRBV24-1 and TRBJ2-5; D gene uncertain. Per germline, CDR1 KGHDR and CDR2 SFDVKD. The CDR3 loop spans 13 amino acids. Trimming took 3 bases from V and 4 from J, leaving 8 bases between them.

This clonotype was seen ten or more times. The chain employs TRBV29-1 and TRBJ1-2, with 9 bases identical to TRBD1. The CDR3 runs 14 residues. Germline values: CDR1 SQVTM, CDR2 ANQGSEA. V lost 4 bases to trimming and J lost 1 base; unmatched junction nucleotides: 4. The CDR3 coding sequence is TGCAGCGTTGTGGAGGGACAGGGTAACTATGGCTACACCTTC. Encoded protein: CSVVEGQGNYGYTF.

This clonotype was seen only a few times. The rearrangement joins TRBV28 to TRBJ2-3; a weak D match, TRBD2 (5 bases). The germline V gene encodes CDR1 MDHEN and CDR2 SYDVKM. This CDR3 comprises 15 residues. The ends were cut back, 2 bases at V and 6 bases at J, with 15 bases in the middle. The DNA for the CDR3 is TGTGCCAGCAGTTTAGGGAGAGTTGTGTCGGATACGCAGTATTTT. It is translated as CASSLGRVVSDTQYF. The full variable domain, completed using reference TRBV28 and TRBJ2-3, is DVKVTQSSRYLVKRTGEKVFLECVQDMDHENMFWYRQDPGLGLRLIYFSYDVKMKEKGDIPEGYSVSREKKERFSLILESASTNQTSMYLCASSLGRVVSDTQYFGPGTRLTVL.

J is TRBJ2-7 and V is TRBV21-1; whether TRBD2, the table's D call, matches the DNA was not checked. TRBV21-1 is a pseudogene. The CDR3 covers 20 residues. CDR3 sequence reads: CASSKSLSVSEGPSSYEQYV. The CDR3 region has the DNA TGTGCCAGCAGCAAAAGCCTATCGGTATCGGAGGGACCGAGCTCCTACGAGCAGTACGTC.

Many counts were recorded for this clonotype. V is TRBV12-3 or TRBV12-4 and J is TRBJ2-1, with D unclear. This CDR3 spans 12 amino acids. The V end lost 6 bases, the J end lost 6 bases, and 9 bases lay between the germline ends. DNA of the CDR3: TGTGCCAGCAGCTTGGGTCTCAATGAGCAGTTCTTC. Residues: CASSLGLNEQFF.

The chain uses TRBV15 and TRBJ1-2; 7 bases agree with TRBD1. The junction had 5 bases not matched to a gene; V was cut back by 0 bases and J by 7 bases. CDR1 is LNHNV and CDR2 is YYDKDF in the germline V gene (reference sequence). CDR3 size: 14 residues. Written as DNA, the CDR3 is TGTGCCACCAGCAGAGATCCAGGGGGAAGTGGCTACACCTTC. Its protein product is CATSRDPGGSGYTF. The entire variable domain, with the rest obtained from reference TRBV15 and TRBJ1-2, is as follows: DAMVIQNPRYQVTQFGKPVTLSCSQTLNHNVMYWYQQKSSQAPKLLFHYYDKDFNNEADTPDNFQSRRPNTSFCFLDIRSPGLGDTAMYLCATSRDPGGSGYTFGSGTRLTVV.

V gene TRBV12-3 or TRBV12-4 combines with J gene TRBJ2-2, with D possibly TRBD2 on 6 matching bases. This CDR3 spans 14 amino acids. Deletions cut 6 bases from V and 4 bases from J, with 12 bases between. The DNA for the CDR3 is TGTGCCAGCAGGACCGTCGGGGGCACCGGGGAGCTGTTTTTT. Protein: CASRTVGGTGELFF.

The table lists this clonotype with a few counts. The gene calls are TRBV20-1 and TRBJ2-1, with TRBD2 matching 13 bases. This CDR3 is 17 amino acids long. Germline CDR1 DFQATT, CDR2 SNEGSKA (reference sequence). DNA for the CDR3: TGCTGCGCTAGTTATTTGGGACTAGCGGGGACCTACAATGAGCAGTTCTTC. Encoded protein: CCASYLGLAGTYNEQFF.

The chain couples TRBV4-3 to TRBJ1-4; no definite D call. Germline lookup yields CDR1 LGHNA and CDR2 YSLEER. V dropped 1 base and J dropped 4 bases, with 7 bases sitting between them. This CDR3 is 14 amino acids long. The CDR3: CASSQVVNNEKLFF. Written as DNA, the CDR3 is TGCGCCAGCAGCCAAGTCGTCAATAATGAAAAACTGTTTTTT.

V gene TRBV18 combines with J gene TRBJ1-1, with D unclear. V was shortened by 0 bases and J by 10 bases, with 9 bases between the two germline ends. This CDR3 spans 12 amino acids. Germline V gene sequence: CDR1 KGHSH, CDR2 LQKENI. The chain's CDR3 is CASSPPDFRAFF. The CDR3 region has the DNA TGTGCCAGCTCACCACCAGACTTTCGAGCTTTCTTT.

This clonotype was recorded many times. The gene calls are TRBV20-1 and TRBJ1-2; D remains unclear. Trimming removed 3 bases from V and 0 bases from J, with 11 bases in between. This CDR3 contains 14 residues. From germline, CDR1 is DFQATT and CDR2 SNEGSKA (reference sequence). In DNA, the CDR3 is TGCAGTGCTAGTATCGTGGATACTAACTATGGCTACACCTTC. Translation gives CSASIVDTNYGYTF.

The chain employs TRBV6-6 and TRBJ1-5; D unclear. V shed 6 bases and J shed 4 bases, with 10 bases lying between them. CDR3 size: 13 residues. Germline values: CDR1 MNHNY, CDR2 SVGAGI (reference sequence). The CDR3 here is CASRSMENQPQHF. The CDR3 nucleotides read TGTGCCAGCAGATCAATGGAGAATCAGCCCCAGCATTTT.

This clonotype was seen more than once but under ten times. The chain carries TRBV10-3 and TRBJ1-5, with D tentatively TRBD1 (5 bases). Trimming left V 0 bases short and J 5 bases short, with 8 bases between. The CDR3 is made up of 14 amino acids. Germline V gives CDR1 ENHRY, CDR2 SYGVKD. CDR3 protein: CAISESGVDQPQHF. CDR3 in DNA: TGTGCCATCAGTGAGTCAGGGGTCGATCAGCCCCAGCATTTT.

This clonotype appeared many times. This chain joins TRBV10-3 and TRBJ2-1, with 9 bases identical to TRBD2. The CDR3 loop spans 19 amino acids. Germline lookup yields CDR1 ENHRY and CDR2 SYGVKD. V lost 6 bases to trimming and J lost 0 bases; unmatched junction nucleotides: 15. The CDR3 DNA is TGTGCCATCAGCAACCCGACTAGCGGATCACTAAGCTCCTACAATGAGCAGTTCTTC. This codes for CAISNPTSGSLSSYNEQFF.

This clonotype occurred many times. The chain carries TRBV4-2 and TRBJ2-5; 8 nucleotides match TRBD1. The CDR3 has 14 residues. CDR1 is LGHNA, CDR2 YNFKEQ, per germline. The J segment lost 4 bases and the V segment lost 0 bases, leaving 1 base of the junction unmatched. CDR3 nucleotide sequence: TGTGCCAGCAGCCAAGAGACAGGGGCAGAGACCCAGTACTTC. Translation gives CASSQETGAETQYF.

This sequence joins TRBV7-2 and TRBJ1-1, with a weak D call TRBD1 (5 bases). The CDR3 sequence is 13 residues long. Germline lookup yields CDR1 SGHTA and CDR2 FQGNSA. V was shortened by 4 bases and J by 11 bases, with 17 bases between the two germline ends. For the CDR3, the DNA is TGTGCCAGCAGCTCAATTCCCCGGGACCCGGCTTTCTTT. Protein sequence: CASSSIPRDPAFF.

This clonotype was picked up many times. This chain connects TRBV6-5 to TRBJ2-3; 10 bases map to TRBD1. CDR3 size: 16 residues. Germline CDR1 is MNHEY and CDR2 is SVGAGI. V shed 7 bases, J shed 6 bases, and the junction held 13 bases outside the gene matches. CDR3 sequence reads: CASMGQGTATGDTQYF. The CDR3 DNA follows: TGTGCCAGCATGGGACAGGGGACGGCAACGGGCGATACGCAGTATTTT.

This clonotype was seen a handful of times. The J gene is TRBJ1-6, the V gene TRBV20-1; D is undetermined. The CDR3 consists of 16 residues. V was trimmed by 2 bases and J by 5 bases, leaving 16 bases between them. Per the germline V gene, CDR1 is DFQATT and CDR2 is SNEGSKA (reference sequence). Here the CDR3 DNA reads TGCAGTGCTAGACCAAGACTGACTCGGAATAATTCACCCCTCCACTTT. This sequence encodes CSARPRLTRNNSPLHF.

This clonotype has a count of ten or more. The chain combines TRBV7-2 with TRBJ2-5, with a possible D match to TRBD1 (6 bases). This CDR3 is built from 14 residues. V was trimmed by 1 base and J by 4 bases, leaving 10 bases between them. CDR1 SGHTA and CDR2 FQGNSA come from the germline V gene. CDR3 DNA sequence: TGTGCCAGCAGCTTAGTAACAGGGCTAGAGACCCAGTACTTC. Protein product: CASSLVTGLETQYF.

The V call is TRBV10-1, the J call TRBJ1-5; maybe TRBD1 (6 bases). The CDR3 has 14 amino acids. Per germline, CDR1 WNHNN and CDR2 SYGVQD (reference sequence). The ends were cut back, 6 bases at V and 7 bases at J, with 16 bases in the middle. CDR3 nucleotides: TGCGCCAGCAGCGGCGGCGAGGGGGAGCAGCCCCAGCATTTT. It yields the protein CASSGGEGEQPQHF.

The sample holds many counts of this clonotype. CDR3 nucleotides: TGCAGCCCCCCAGGGAGGGGGCTGGATACGCAGTATTTT. It codes for CSPPGRGLDTQYF. The genes are TRBV20-1 and TRBJ2-3; either TRBD1 or TRBD2 may supply D (7 bases each). This CDR3 has 13 residues. The V gene's germline CDR1 is DFQATT and CDR2 SNEGSKA (reference sequence).

At least ten counts were recorded for this clonotype. J is TRBJ2-7 and V is TRBV20-1; D assignment may be TRBD1 or TRBD2 (5 bases each). The CDR3 covers 12 residues. The V end was cut by 3 bases, the J end by 3 bases, with 9 bases between. Germline lookup yields CDR1 DFQATT and CDR2 SNEGSKA (reference sequence). CDR3 sequence reads: CSASGAVYEQYV. The DNA of the CDR3 is TGCAGTGCTAGCGGGGCGGTCTACGAGCAGTACGTC.

This clonotype was observed many times. V is TRBV20-1 and J is TRBJ1-4; possibly TRBD1 for D (6 bases). This CDR3 has 11 amino acids. V lost 5 bases and J lost 8, with 9 bases in between. The germline gives CDR1 DFQATT, CDR2 SNEGSKA (reference sequence). The CDR3 DNA sequence: TGCAGTGCTCTGGACAGCGAAAAACTGTTTTTT. It translates to CSALDSEKLFF.

This chain joins TRBV2 and TRBJ1-5; TRBD1 might be the D (5 bases). CDR1 and CDR2 (germline): SNHLY, FYNNEI. V was clipped by 6 bases and J by 1 base, with 13 bases between them. This CDR3 has 15 amino acids. The CDR3 DNA reads TGTGCCAGCAGAGGAGGGGACCAAAGCAATCAGCCCCAGCATTTT. It is translated as CASRGGDQSNQPQHF.